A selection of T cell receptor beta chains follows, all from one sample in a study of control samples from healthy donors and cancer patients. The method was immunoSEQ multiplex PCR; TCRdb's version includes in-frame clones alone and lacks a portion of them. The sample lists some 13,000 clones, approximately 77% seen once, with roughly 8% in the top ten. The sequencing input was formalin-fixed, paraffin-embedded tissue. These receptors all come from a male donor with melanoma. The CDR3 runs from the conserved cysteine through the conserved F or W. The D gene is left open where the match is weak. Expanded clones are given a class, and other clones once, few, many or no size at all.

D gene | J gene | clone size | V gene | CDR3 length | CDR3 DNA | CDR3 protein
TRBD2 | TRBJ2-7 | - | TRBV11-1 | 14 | TGTGCCAGCAGCTTAAATAGAGCGGGATCCGAGCAGTACTTC | CASSLNRAGSEQYF
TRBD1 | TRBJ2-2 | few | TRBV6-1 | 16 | TGTGCCAGCAGTGGACAGGGGGCTATCGACACCGGGGAGCTGTTTTTT | CASSGQGAIDTGELFF
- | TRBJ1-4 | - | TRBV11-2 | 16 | TGTGCCAGCAGCCTCGGGGCAGTCTCAACTAATGAAAAACTGTTTTTT | CASSLGAVSTNEKLFF
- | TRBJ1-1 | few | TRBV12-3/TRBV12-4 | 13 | TGTGCCAGCAGTCTCCAGGGGAACACTGAAGCTTTCTTT | CASSLQGNTEAFF
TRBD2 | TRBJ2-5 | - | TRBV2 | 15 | TGTGCCAGCAGGCCCCGGACTAGCGGGGGGGCTTCCCAGTACTTC | CASRPRTSGGASQYF
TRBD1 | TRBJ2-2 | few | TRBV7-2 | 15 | TGTGCCAGCAGATCCCGACAGGGTAACACCGGGGAGCTGTTTTTT | CASRSRQGNTGELFF
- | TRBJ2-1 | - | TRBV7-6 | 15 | TGTGCCAGCAGCCTGGGGGGCGGGGGATACAATGAGCAGTTCTTC | CASSLGGGGYNEQFF
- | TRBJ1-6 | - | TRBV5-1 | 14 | TGCGCCAGCAGCCTTGGTGGGGATAATTCACCCCTCCACTTT | CASSLGGDNSPLHF
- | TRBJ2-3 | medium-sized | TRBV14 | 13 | TGTGCCAGCAGCCAAGCTTTCACAGATACGCAGTATTTT | CASSQAFTDTQYF
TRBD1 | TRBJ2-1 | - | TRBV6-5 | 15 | TGTGCCAGCAGTACGGGGACAGGACCCCTCAATGAGCAGTTCTTC | CASSTGTGPLNEQFF
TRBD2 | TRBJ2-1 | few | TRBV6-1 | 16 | TGTGCCAGCAGTGAGGTAGCGGGGGGGACCTACAATGAGCAGTTCTTC | CASSEVAGGTYNEQFF
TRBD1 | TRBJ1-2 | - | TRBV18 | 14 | TGTGCCAGCTCAGCCTCCGGGACAGAATATGGCTACACCTTC | CASSASGTEYGYTF
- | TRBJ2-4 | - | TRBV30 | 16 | TGTGCCTGGAGTGTAGAATGGGGGTCGGCCAAAAACATTCAGTACTTC | CAWSVEWGSAKNIQYF
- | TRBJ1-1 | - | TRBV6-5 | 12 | TGTGCCAGCACTTTAACTTACACTGAAGCTTTCTTT | CASTLTYTEAFF
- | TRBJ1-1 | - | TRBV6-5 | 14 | TGTGCCAGCAGTTACTCAGGGGCGTACACTGAAGCTTTCTTT | CASSYSGAYTEAFF
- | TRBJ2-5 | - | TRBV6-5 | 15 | TGTGCCAGCAGTCGGCTCGGGGGGCCGAGGGAGACCCAGTACTTC | CASSRLGGPRETQYF
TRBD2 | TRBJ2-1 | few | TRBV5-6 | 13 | TGTGCCAGCAGCTTGGGTAGCGGGTATGAGCAGTTCTTC | CASSLGSGYEQFF
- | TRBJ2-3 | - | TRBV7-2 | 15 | TGTGCCAGCAGTATCGGGACACCGCGCACAGATACGCAGTATTTT | CASSIGTPRTDTQYF
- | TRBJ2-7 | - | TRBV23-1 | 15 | TGCGCCAGCAGTCAAGACCGCGACAGTCTCTACGAGCAGTACTTC | CASSQDRDSLYEQYF
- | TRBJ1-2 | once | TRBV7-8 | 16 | TGTGCCAGCAGCTTAGGTGGCGGGCAAGCTAACTATGGCTACACCTTC | CASSLGGGQANYGYTF
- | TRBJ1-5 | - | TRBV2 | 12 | TGTGCCAGTAAACAGGGAGGACAGCCCCAGCATTTT | CASKQGGQPQHF
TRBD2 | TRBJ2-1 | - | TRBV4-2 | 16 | TGTGCCAGCAGCCAAGGGGGACTAGCGGACTACAATGAGCAGTTCTTC | CASSQGGLADYNEQFF
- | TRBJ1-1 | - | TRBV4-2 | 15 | TGTGCCAGCAGCCAAGTTTCCGGGCTGAACACTGAAGCTTTCTTT | CASSQVSGLNTEAFF
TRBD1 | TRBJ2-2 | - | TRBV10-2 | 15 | TGCGCCAGCAGACGGACAGGGGGCGGCTCCGGGGAGCTGTTTTTT | CASRRTGGGSGELFF
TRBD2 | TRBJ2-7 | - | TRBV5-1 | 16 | TGCGCCAGCAGCTTGTACGCCGGGAGGTCATCCTACGAGCAGTACTTC | CASSLYAGRSSYEQYF
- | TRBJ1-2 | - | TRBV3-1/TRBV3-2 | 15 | TGTGCCAGCAGCCAATCCCACTCAGCCGGATTTGGCTACACCTTC | CASSQSHSAGFGYTF
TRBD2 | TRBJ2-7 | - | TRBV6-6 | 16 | TGTGCCAGCAGTCATATTACGCGGGGGGGTTTCTACGAGCAGTACTTC | CASSHITRGGFYEQYF
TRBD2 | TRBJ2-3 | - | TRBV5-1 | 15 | TGCGCCAGCACCTTGGGAGCGGGGAGCACAGATACGCAGTATTTT | CASTLGAGSTDTQYF
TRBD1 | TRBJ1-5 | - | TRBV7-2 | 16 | TGTGCCAGCAGCTTAGGGGCACGACAGGGGAATCAGCCCCAGCATTTT | CASSLGARQGNQPQHF
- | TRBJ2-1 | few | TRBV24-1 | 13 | TGTGCCACCAGTGAATCCGGACGGGTTGAGCAGTTCTTC | CATSESGRVEQFF
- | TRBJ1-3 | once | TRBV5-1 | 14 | TGCGCCAGCAGCGTTAACACAGGGGGAAACACCATATATTTT | CASSVNTGGNTIYF
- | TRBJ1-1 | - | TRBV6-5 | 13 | TGTGCCAGCTCCCGGGCCGTACAGGGAGAAGCTTTCTTT | CASSRAVQGEAFF
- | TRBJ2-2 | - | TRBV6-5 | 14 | TGTGCCAGCAGTCGGGACTGGGGCACCGGGGAGCTGTTTTTT | CASSRDWGTGELFF
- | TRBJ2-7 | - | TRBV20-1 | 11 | TGCAGTGCGAAGATGGTGTACGAGCAGTACTTC | CSAKMVYEQYF
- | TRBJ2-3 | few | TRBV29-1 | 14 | TGCAGCGCCGAAACAGGTACGGGACAAGATACGCAGTATTTT | CSAETGTGQDTQYF